The T cell receptor (beta chain) under discussion was sequenced for a study of beta chain features in type 1 diabetes. This clone was seen only a few times. Its target is unknown. Expressed TCRB transcripts got sequenced, as all isolated RNA was reverse transcribed. TCRdb's copy holds only in-frame clones and misses some; the assay was immunoSEQ multiplex PCR. The sample consists of approximately 380,000 clones, over 13% of them appearing once. Study-wide findings and caveats: Researchers cautioned that cDNA sequencing could over-represent cells with high TCR expression.

The germline V gene encodes CDR1 KGHSH and CDR2 LQKENI. The CDR3 loop spans 13 amino acids. The V and J ends lost 2 bases and 7 bases respectively, with 11 bases between them. A sort by CD45RO/CCR7/CD25/CD127/CD95/CD27 yielded CD4+ naive, central memory, regulatory and stem cell-like memory cells. The sequence came from a woman between 18 and 30 years old in good health. Sequencing was performed on naive CD4+ T cells from blood. The chain combines TRBV18 with TRBJ2-5; TRBD1 is a possible D gene (5 bases). Written as DNA, the CDR3 is TGTGCCAGCTCACCAGCAGGGTGGGGGACCCAGTACTTC. It is translated as CASSPAGWGTQYF.